This entry is about one TCR beta chain. The CDR3 has 13 amino acids. Trimming took 0 bases from V and 7 from J, leaving 9 bases between them. The germline V gene has CDR1 SGHDN and CDR2 FVKESK. Time point indicated: pretreatment peripheral blood. This sample was taken from a study of PD-L1 blockade in urothelial cancer. About the study: Males with bladder-origin urothelial cancer made up about 85% of the 29 patients.

Spiked synthetic TCR analogs estimated absolute template abundance per PCR. Sequencing used immunoSEQ multiplex PCR; TCRdb keeps in-frame clones, though not all of them. The table records roughly 90,000 clones, more than 80% of them present only once. The chain couples TRBV14 to TRBJ2-5; D gene unclear. This TCR came from a woman older than 75 with urothelial cancer. The specimen was PBMCs, collected around atezolizumab (anti-PD-L1) treatment. The DNA of the CDR3 is TGTGCCAGCAGCCAAGACCTAGTTGGGACCCAGTACTTC. It encodes CASSQDLVGTQYF.